Below are 18 T cell receptor beta chains sequenced from a single sample in a study of blood T cell repertoires in COVID-19. Assay: immunoSEQ multiplex PCR; the TCRdb copy retains only in-frame clones and omits some. The data hold under 100,000 clones, with around 88% observed a single time. Sequencing was done on a sample of peripheral blood. The source of these receptors is a woman aged 55-70 years with acute or convalescent COVID-19.

This chain links TRBV5-5 with TRBJ1-1; TRBD1 agrees at 7 bases. The CDR3 is 13 residues long. V lost 3 bases and J lost 10; bases outside the gene matches: 9. The germline CDR1 and CDR2 sequences are SGHKS and YYEKEE (reference sequence). As DNA, the CDR3 is TGTGCCAGCAGCTCCGAGGGGGCGGTGGGAGCTTTCTTT. Its translation is CASSSEGAVGAFF.

The chain links TRBV5-8 to TRBJ2-1, with TRBD2 identical over 13 bases. The junction had 8 bases not matched to a gene; V was cut back by 4 bases and J by 7 bases. Per germline, CDR1 SGHTS and CDR2 YDEGEE. The CDR3 consists of 16 residues. In DNA, the CDR3 is TGTGCCAGCAGCAGCCCGACTAGCGGGGGGTTGAATGAGCAGTTCTTC. Residues: CASSSPTSGGLNEQFF.

Only a few counts were recorded for this clone. The genes are TRBV6-5 and TRBJ2-5; D unresolved. The CDR3 runs 15 residues. Trimming left V 0 bases short and J 1 base short, with 9 bases between. CDR1 is MNHEY and CDR2 is SVGAGI in the germline V gene. The DNA for the CDR3 is TGTGCCAGCAGTTACTCAGGTTCAGGCCAAGAGACCCAGTACTTC. Amino acids: CASSYSGSGQETQYF.

The rearrangement joins TRBV4-3 to TRBJ1-1; tentative D call: TRBD1 (6 bases). The ends were cut back, 2 bases at V and 4 bases at J, with 17 bases in the middle. The CDR3 is 16 amino acids. Germline V gene sequence: CDR1 LGHNA, CDR2 YSLEER. The CDR3 spells CASSQQGTPFGTEAFF. CDR3 DNA sequence: TGCGCCAGCAGCCAACAGGGGACCCCGTTCGGCACTGAAGCTTTCTTT.

The chain carries TRBV24-1 and TRBJ2-5; TRBD1 matches at 11 bases. Germline V gene lookup returns CDR1 KGHDR and CDR2 SFDVKD. J was trimmed by 5 bases and V by 4 bases; bases with no gene match: 2. There are 14 residues in the CDR3. The CDR3, as DNA: TGTGCCACCAGTGACCGGACAGGGGGCGAGACCCAGTACTTC. This gives the protein CATSDRTGGETQYF.

The chain recombines TRBV12-3 or TRBV12-4 with TRBJ1-1; no definite D call. Trimming removed 3 bases at V and 2 bases at J, with 4 bases between. The CDR3 spans 12 residues. CDR3 DNA: TGTGCCAGCAGTTTCTTTAACACTGAAGCTTTCTTT. It specifies CASSFFNTEAFF.

The genes are TRBV3-1 (or the pseudogene TRBV3-2) and TRBJ2-6, with no clear D. This CDR3 region has 16 residues. V was pared by 0 bases and J by 0 bases, with 6 bases between. Looked up from germline, CDR1 is LGHDT and CDR2 is YNNKEL (reference sequence). In nucleotides, the CDR3 is TGTGCCAGCAGCCAAGACTGGGCCTCTGGGGCCAACGTCCTGACTTTC. Its protein is CASSQDWASGANVLTF.

The V gene is TRBV13, the J gene TRBJ2-7; D gene uncertain. Germline assignment: CDR1 PRHDT and CDR2 FYEKMQ (reference sequence). V was pared by 5 bases and J by 3 bases, with 14 bases between. The CDR3 sequence is 14 residues long. The CDR3 loop is CASSPRVRGYEQYF. CDR3 bases: TGTGCCAGCAGCCCCCGAGTGAGAGGCTACGAGCAGTACTTC.

V gene TRBV7-9 combines with J gene TRBJ2-5; 7 nucleotides align to TRBD2. The germline CDR1 and CDR2 sequences are SEHNR and FQNEAQ (reference sequence). This CDR3 is built from 14 residues. V shed 5 bases, J shed 4 bases, and the junction held 7 bases outside the gene matches. The CDR3 nucleotides read TGTGCCAGCAGCCAAGCGGGAACGGGAGAGACCCAGTACTTC. Its translation: CASSQAGTGETQYF.

The J gene is TRBJ2-5, the V gene TRBV6-2 or TRBV6-3; D gene uncertain. Looked up from germline, CDR1 is MNHEY and CDR2 is SVGEGT. The CDR3 has 15 amino acids. The ends were cut back, 3 bases at V and 3 bases at J, with 14 bases in the middle. The CDR3 here is CASSYTVGQKETQYF. The CDR3, as DNA: TGTGCCAGCAGTTATACGGTGGGCCAAAAAGAGACCCAGTACTTC.

A single count supports this clone. The chain has TRBV6-6 and TRBJ1-3, with no clear D. Germline CDR1 MNHNY, CDR2 SVGAGI (reference sequence). CDR3 size: 17 residues. V was cut by 9 bases and J by 2 bases, with 23 bases left in between. CDR3 sequence (DNA): TGTGCCAGTAGCCGAGGGAGGGTTCGGGGTGCTGGAAACACCATATATTTT. It translates to CASSRGRVRGAGNTIYF.

The V and J genes are TRBV20-1 and TRBJ2-3; 9 positions match TRBD2. Germline lookup yields CDR1 DFQATT and CDR2 SNEGSKA (reference sequence). The CDR3 spans 16 residues. Trimming cost V 3 bases and J 2 bases; bases outside gene matches: 9. As DNA, the CDR3 is TGCAGTGCTAGTGGGGTAGCGGGGGTGGACACAGATACGCAGTATTTT. Encoded protein: CSASGVAGVDTDTQYF.

The V and J genes are TRBV19 and TRBJ1-3; D gene ambiguous. Trimming left V 5 bases short and J 0 bases short, with 14 bases between. This CDR3 contains 16 residues. Germline CDR1 LNHDA, CDR2 SQIVND (reference sequence). The CDR3 DNA reads TGTGCCAGTAGTTCTCCGGGTATTGCCTCTGGAAACACCATATATTTT. Its protein product is CASSSPGIASGNTIYF.

The V call is TRBV7-2, the J call TRBJ1-5; D might be TRBD1 (5 bases). Germline lookup yields CDR1 SGHTA and CDR2 FQGNSA. The CDR3 loop spans 15 amino acids. V was trimmed by 0 bases and J by 4 bases, leaving 10 bases between them. This CDR3 is CASSLALQGNQPQHF. The CDR3 DNA sequence: TGTGCCAGCAGCTTAGCATTGCAGGGAAATCAGCCCCAGCATTTT.

V and J are TRBV7-8 and TRBJ2-3; 12 bases map to TRBD2. Germline CDR1 SGHVS, CDR2 FQNEAQ. CDR3 length equals 15 residues. The ends lost 5 bases at V and 2 bases at J; junction bases unmatched: 2. CDR3 residues: CASSRTSGDTDTQYF. CDR3 bases: TGTGCCAGCAGCCGGACTAGCGGGGACACAGATACGCAGTATTTT.

The gene calls are TRBV7-8 and TRBJ1-1, with D possibly matching TRBD1 (6 bases). CDR1 and CDR2 (germline): SGHVS, FQNEAQ. The CDR3 totals 16 residues. V shed 1 base and J shed 9 bases, with 21 bases lying between them. In DNA, the CDR3 is TGTGCCAGCAGCTTAGGCGGGTCTGGGCAGGGGACGAAAGCTTTCTTT. Translating gives CASSLGGSGQGTKAFF.

The rearrangement joins TRBV24-1 to TRBJ2-1; 10 bases map to TRBD2. The CDR3 runs 15 residues. Germline V gene sequence: CDR1 KGHDR, CDR2 SFDVKD. V was clipped by 3 bases and J by 7 bases; unmatched bases: 5. CDR3 DNA: TGTGCCACCAGTGATCCCGGGACTAGCGTTAATGAGCAGTTCTTC. It encodes CATSDPGTSVNEQFF.

The V call is TRBV5-1, the J call TRBJ1-2; maybe TRBD1 (5 bases). Germline loops: CDR1 SGHRS, CDR2 YFSETQ. V gave up 3 bases and J gave up 3 bases, with 15 bases separating them. CDR3 length equals 15 residues. The CDR3 sequence is CASSSQTAPYYGYTF. CDR3 in DNA: TGCGCCAGCAGCTCACAGACAGCCCCCTACTATGGCTACACCTTC.